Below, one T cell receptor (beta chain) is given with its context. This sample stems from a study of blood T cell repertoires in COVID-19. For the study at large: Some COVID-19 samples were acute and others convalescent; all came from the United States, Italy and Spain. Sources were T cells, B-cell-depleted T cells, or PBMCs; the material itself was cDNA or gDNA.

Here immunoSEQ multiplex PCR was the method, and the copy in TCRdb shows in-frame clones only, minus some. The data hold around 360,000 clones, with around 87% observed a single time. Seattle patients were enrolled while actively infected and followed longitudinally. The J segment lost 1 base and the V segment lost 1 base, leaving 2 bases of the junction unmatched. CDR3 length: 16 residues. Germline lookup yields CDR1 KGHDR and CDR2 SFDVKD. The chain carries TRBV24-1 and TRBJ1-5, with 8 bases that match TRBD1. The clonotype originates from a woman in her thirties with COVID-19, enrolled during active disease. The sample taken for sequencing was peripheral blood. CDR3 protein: CATSDFDRGSNQPQHF. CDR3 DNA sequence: TGTGCCACCAGTGATTTCGACAGGGGAAGCAATCAGCCCCAGCATTTT.